This T cell receptor beta chain was profiled in a study of blood T cell repertoires in COVID-19. Background on the study: COVID-19 samples from acute and convalescent phases originated in the United States, Italy and Spain. Sources were T cells, B-cell-depleted T cells, or PBMCs; the material itself was cDNA or gDNA.

In the study's own analysis: Nucleated cell number was recorded as an estimate derived from reference gene primer amplification. The protocol was immunoSEQ multiplex PCR, while the TCRdb copy is restricted to in-frame clones and leaves out a portion. V, J and clone size derive from that table, while D and trimming were established from the DNA sequence. The sample yields about 150,000 clones, more than 65% seen once. The V segment lost 3 bases and the J segment 3 bases; nucleotides outside the gene matches: 8. The V gene's germline CDR1 is SGHRS and CDR2 YFSETQ. The CDR3 runs to 16 residues. The V call is TRBV5-1, the J call TRBJ2-2; 7 bases are a match to TRBD1. Sequenced sample: peripheral blood. The sequence came from a woman aged 50 to 60 with acute or convalescent COVID-19. The chain's CDR3 is CASSSEGGSDTGELFF. CDR3 sequence (DNA): TGCGCCAGCAGCTCAGAAGGGGGCTCGGACACCGGGGAGCTGTTTTTT.